One and the same sample provided the 27 T cell receptor beta chains below, sequenced in a study of human T cells and chemical hapten exposure. Time point in this sample: patch test 2, 6 weeks after DPC sensitization. Treatment described: therapeutic diphenylcyclopropenone sensitization with weekly scalp DPC. Before extraction, the whole blood was not fractionated, and total RNA was taken from it. TCRdb passed the RACE reads through MiXCR, listing each CDR3 protein once. Among 35,000 to 45,000 distinct CDR3 sequences, more than 9% were seen once, and the ten largest hold about 14%. Sequenced material: whole blood, taken in connection with sensitization to the hapten diphenylcyclopropenone (DPC). The receptors come from a woman aged 25-40 years with alopecia areata. Some clones in this sample may be carry-over from other donors' samples.

The rearrangement uses TRBV14 and TRBJ2-1, with TRBD2 matching 11 bases. Trimming removed 1 base from V and 11 bases from J; junction bases left unmatched: 13. There are 17 residues in the CDR3. Per the germline V gene, CDR1 is SGHDN and CDR2 is FVKESK. The CDR3 is CASSQGETASGGHKQFF. In nucleotides, the CDR3 is TGTGCCAGCAGCCAAGGGGAGACGGCTAGCGGGGGGCATAAGCAGTTCTTC.

The J gene is TRBJ1-5, the V gene TRBV15; D gene ambiguous. The germline V gene has CDR1 LNHNV and CDR2 YYDKDF (reference sequence). The ends were cut back, 3 bases at V and 0 bases at J, with 6 bases in the middle. The CDR3 contains 14 residues. The CDR3 spells CATSSGYSNQPQHF. CDR3 bases: TGTGCCACCAGCAGTGGCTATAGCAATCAGCCCCAGCATTTT.

This clonotype was seen at least ten times. The CDR3 is CASSLGGMVGTEAFF. In DNA, the CDR3 is TGTGCCAGCAGCTTAGGCGGTATGGTCGGCACTGAAGCTTTCTTT. V is TRBV7-3 and J is TRBJ1-1; no clear D. Trimming removed 2 bases at V and 4 bases at J, with 14 bases between. Per germline, CDR1 SGHTA and CDR2 FQGTGA. The CDR3 has 15 residues.

In this sample, this clonotype turned up a few times. This CDR3 is CASSLRVDTQYF. The CDR3 region has the DNA TGTGCCAGCAGCTTAAGAGTAGATACGCAGTATTTT. This chain uses TRBV5-6 with TRBJ2-3; D remains ambiguous. Germline CDR1 is SGHDT and CDR2 is YYEEEE. This CDR3 comprises 12 residues. Deletions cut 2 bases from V and 5 bases from J, with 6 bases between.

This clonotype was detected many times. CDR3 bases: TGTGCCAGCAGGCCGGGACAGGGGAACTCACCCCTCCACTTT. Translating gives CASRPGQGNSPLHF. The chain carries TRBV3-1 and TRBJ1-6; 10 bases match TRBD1. The trim removed 6 bases at V and 10 bases at J, leaving 6 bases unmatched. The length of the CDR3 is 14 residues. Germline CDR1 reads LGHDT; CDR2 reads YNNKEL (reference sequence).

This clonotype was detected a few times. The chain carries TRBV12-3 or TRBV12-4 and TRBJ2-5; 7 nucleotides align to TRBD1. The CDR3 contains 13 residues. V gave up 6 bases and J gave up 4 bases; unmatched junction bases: 5. CDR3 nucleotides: TGTGCCAGCAGCCTCCCAGGGGGAGAGACCCAGTACTTC. This translates into CASSLPGGETQYF.

This sequence joins TRBV12-3 or TRBV12-4 and TRBJ2-2, with 9 bases fitting TRBD2. The CDR3 covers 15 residues. V shed 4 bases, J shed 4 bases, and the junction held 4 bases outside the gene matches. This CDR3 reads CASSSGLASTGELFF. The CDR3 DNA reads as TGTGCCAGCAGTTCCGGACTAGCGAGCACCGGGGAGCTGTTTTTT.

The CDR3 DNA is TGTGCCAGCAGCCACCGAGACAGGGCTTCCACCGGGGAGCTGTTTTTT. Translation: CASSHRDRASTGELFF. This chain uses TRBV5-4 with TRBJ2-2; 7 nucleotides line up with TRBD1. V shed 4 bases, J shed 4 bases, and the junction held 10 bases outside the gene matches. The V gene's germline CDR1 is SGHNT and CDR2 YYREEE (reference sequence). The CDR3 sequence is 16 residues long.

The table lists this clonotype with a few counts. This chain uses TRBV7-2 with TRBJ2-1, with unresolved D. V lost 1 base to trimming and J lost 5 bases, with 12 bases between them. The CDR3 has 15 residues. Per germline, CDR1 SGHTA and CDR2 FQGNSA. CDR3 sequence reads: CASSLVFGVHNEQFF. Written as DNA, the CDR3 is TGTGCCAGCAGCTTAGTCTTCGGAGTTCACAATGAGCAGTTCTTC. Looking up the rest from reference TRBV7-2 and TRBJ2-1 gives the full variable domain: GAGVSQSPSNKVTEKGKDVELRCDPISGHTALYWYRQSLGQGLEFLIYFQGNSAPDKSGLPSDRFSAERTGGSVSTLTIQRTQQEDSAVYLCASSLVFGVHNEQFFGPGTRLTVL.

This clonotype was counted at least ten times. The V gene is TRBV6-2 or TRBV6-3, the J gene TRBJ1-5; D gene uncertain. CDR3 length: 14 residues. The V end lost 0 bases, the J end lost 2 bases, and 5 bases lay between the germline ends. CDR1 and CDR2 from the germline V gene are MNHEY and SVGEGT. The CDR3 region has the DNA TGTGCCAGCAGTTACTCGTTCGGCAATCAGCCCCAGCATTTT. It specifies CASSYSFGNQPQHF.

This clonotype has ten or more counts. CDR3 sequence (DNA): TGTGCCAGCACCTCAAAGACAGGATCTGGCACAGATACGCAGTATTTT. It specifies CASTSKTGSGTDTQYF. The chain recombines TRBV7-2 with TRBJ2-3; tentatively, D is TRBD1 (6 bases). Trimming took 7 bases from V and 1 from J, leaving 18 bases between them. Germline V CDR1 and CDR2: SGHTA, FQGNSA. The CDR3 runs to 16 residues.

This rearrangement joins TRBV3-1 to TRBJ1-2; the D is unclear. Deletions cut 4 bases from V and 2 bases from J, with 17 bases between. The CDR3 runs 16 residues. The germline V gene encodes CDR1 LGHDT and CDR2 YNNKEL (reference sequence). The CDR3 nucleotides are TGTGCCAGCAGCCTCCGGTCAGCAACCTTCAACTATGGCTACACCTTC. As protein: CASSLRSATFNYGYTF.

This clonotype was found many times. The chain joins TRBV7-2 to TRBJ2-7; D gene uncertain. The CDR3 has 16 amino acids. V was shortened by 1 base and J by 2 bases, with 15 bases between the two germline ends. Germline loops: CDR1 SGHTA, CDR2 FQGNSA. CDR3 in DNA: TGTGCCAGCAGCTTAGAGTTCGGACCGAAGGCCTACGAGCAGTACTTC. Its translation is CASSLEFGPKAYEQYF.

The V gene is TRBV4-3, the J gene TRBJ1-1; D might be TRBD1 (5 bases). The CDR3 extends over 14 amino acids. Trimming removed 0 bases from V and 5 bases from J, with 10 bases in between. Germline CDR1 reads LGHNA; CDR2 reads YSLEER. In DNA, the CDR3 is TGCGCCAGCAGCCAAGATTGGGGGAGGACTGAAGCTTTCTTT. Amino acid sequence: CASSQDWGRTEAFF.

This clonotype came up many times. CDR3 sequence: CSARDSGTGDEKLFF. The CDR3 nucleotides are TGCAGTGCTAGAGATTCCGGGACAGGGGACGAAAAACTGTTTTTT. The chain employs TRBV20-1 and TRBJ1-4; 10 nucleotides agree with TRBD1. Germline assignment: CDR1 DFQATT and CDR2 SNEGSKA (reference sequence). The length of the CDR3 is 15 residues. Trimming at V came to 0 bases and at J to 8 bases, leaving 6 bases not matched to a gene.

V is TRBV19 and J is TRBJ2-5; 10 bases agree with TRBD1. V lost 5 bases to trimming and J lost 4 bases; unmatched junction nucleotides: 4. Germline V lookup: CDR1 LNHDA, CDR2 SQIVND (reference sequence). The CDR3 length is 14 residues. CDR3 DNA sequence: TGTGCCAGTAGTCAGACAGGGGGCGCAGAGACCCAGTACTTC. Protein product: CASSQTGGAETQYF.

This clonotype was found many times. The rearrangement joins TRBV5-5 to TRBJ2-1; TRBD1 agrees at 8 bases. The CDR3 totals 16 residues. Per the germline V gene, CDR1 is SGHKS and CDR2 is YYEKEE (reference sequence). Losses at the gene ends were 2 bases for V and 7 bases for J; bases not matched to a gene: 11. This CDR3 is CASSFPGTGGGNEQFF. The CDR3 nucleotides read TGTGCCAGCAGCTTCCCAGGGACAGGCGGTGGGAATGAGCAGTTCTTC.

The sample holds many counts of this clonotype. The chain employs TRBV18 and TRBJ1-1, with 7 bases matching TRBD1. The CDR3 is 14 amino acids. With 4 bases clipped from V and 3 bases from J, the junction kept 5 bases outside the gene matches. CDR1 KGHSH and CDR2 LQKENI come from the germline V gene. The CDR3 sequence is CASSRQGGHTEAFF. Written as DNA, the CDR3 is TGTGCCAGCTCACGACAGGGTGGGCACACTGAAGCTTTCTTT.

This clonotype was seen at least ten times. This chain connects TRBV7-2 to TRBJ1-6; D unclear. CDR1 and CDR2 from the germline V gene are SGHTA and FQGNSA. The V end lost 3 bases, the J end lost 9 bases, and 15 bases lay between the germline ends. The CDR3 length is 15 residues. As DNA, the CDR3 is TGTGCCAGCAGCTTGGGGTCCGCCGGAACTTCACCCCTCCACTTT. Protein: CASSLGSAGTSPLHF.

This clonotype was observed at least ten times. The rearrangement joins TRBV2 to TRBJ2-7; a possible D gene is TRBD2 (6 bases). Trimming stripped 6 bases from V and 3 bases from J, with 12 bases between. From germline, CDR1 is SNHLY and CDR2 FYNNEI. This CDR3 has 13 residues. CDR3 sequence: CASRRGAGYEQYF. Written as DNA, the CDR3 is TGTGCCAGCAGGAGGGGAGCGGGCTACGAGCAGTACTTC.

The rearrangement uses TRBV5-4 and TRBJ1-2, with D maybe TRBD1 (6 bases). Trimming removed 0 bases at V and 7 bases at J, with 13 bases between. Germline assignment: CDR1 SGHNT and CDR2 YYREEE (reference sequence). The CDR3 is 14 residues long. The CDR3 region has the DNA TGTGCCAGCAGCTTGGACAGGGTAGAAGGTGGCTACACCTTC. Its translation is CASSLDRVEGGYTF.

This clonotype was detected ten times or more. This chain connects TRBV27 to TRBJ2-7, with a weak D call TRBD1 (5 bases). CDR3 length: 11 residues. Germline CDR1 is MNHEY and CDR2 is SMNVEV (reference sequence). The V end lost 4 bases, the J end lost 5 bases, and 6 bases lay between the germline ends. The DNA for the CDR3 is TGTGCCAGCAGTTGGGGCCACGAGCAGTACTTC. Translated, it gives CASSWGHEQYF.

This clonotype was detected only a few times. The rearrangement uses TRBV6-2 or TRBV6-3 and TRBJ2-3; 11 positions match TRBD2. The CDR3 loop spans 17 amino acids. Germline V CDR1 and CDR2: MNHEY, SVGEGT. J gave up 0 bases and V 2 bases, and 4 bases lay outside the gene matches. CDR3 region: CASSYATSGASTDTQYF. As DNA, the CDR3 is TGTGCCAGCAGTTACGCGACTAGCGGGGCCAGCACAGATACGCAGTATTTT.

This clonotype was seen repeatedly, ten times or more. V gene TRBV18 combines with J gene TRBJ1-5; a possible D gene is TRBD1 (6 bases). Trimming pared 0 bases from V and 0 bases from J, leaving 9 bases between. The germline CDR1 and CDR2 sequences are KGHSH and LQKENI. The CDR3 loop spans 16 amino acids. CDR3 nucleotide sequence: TGTGCCAGCTCACCACCAGGGACAAATAGCAATCAGCCCCAGCATTTT. Protein product: CASSPPGTNSNQPQHF.

The chain carries TRBV9 and TRBJ1-1, with no clear D. CDR3 length equals 13 residues. V dropped 4 bases and J dropped 5 bases, with 12 bases sitting between them. Germline loops: CDR1 SGDLS, CDR2 YYNGEE. The CDR3, as DNA: TGTGCCAGCAGCAGTAGTCCCGCGACTGAAGCTTTCTTT. This sequence encodes CASSSSPATEAFF.

At least ten counts were recorded for this clonotype. The V and J genes are TRBV19 and TRBJ2-1; D gene ambiguous. The germline gives CDR1 LNHDA, CDR2 SQIVND (reference sequence). The CDR3 is made up of 11 amino acids. The V and J ends lost 9 bases and 4 bases respectively, with 7 bases between them. In DNA, the CDR3 is TGTGCCAGAGAGACGTACAATGAGCAGTTCTTC. As protein: CARETYNEQFF.

The V gene is TRBV20-1, the J gene TRBJ1-3; D might be TRBD1 (5 bases). The CDR3 is made up of 15 amino acids. Per germline, CDR1 DFQATT and CDR2 SNEGSKA (reference sequence). Between the trimmed V and J ends, which lost 2 bases and 4 bases, there was a span of 15 bases. CDR3: CSARSTGERGNTIYF. Here the CDR3 DNA reads TGCAGTGCTAGATCCACGGGGGAGAGGGGAAACACCATATATTTT.